This T cell receptor (beta chain) came from a study of Ad26.COV2.S vaccination and SARS-CoV-2 variants. The CDR3 is 11 residues long. V was shortened by 3 bases and J by 9 bases, with 3 bases between the two germline ends. The germline V gene has CDR1 SNHLY and CDR2 FYNNEI. As to treatment: some 20 received Ad26.COV2.S at low or high dose, single or two shots; 5 received placebo; per-sample allocation not given. At day 63 after the first vaccine or placebo injection, samples were drawn. Method: immunoSEQ multiplex PCR; TCRdb's copy keeps in-frame clones and lacks some. Of roughly 320,000 clones in the sample, around 87% were seen once.

The sequenced sample was peripheral blood, obtained in a trial of Ad26.COV2.S vaccine versus placebo. The rearrangement links TRBV2 to TRBJ1-6, with D unclear. The TCR comes from a person between 18 and 59 years old who received the Ad26.COV2.S COVID-19 vaccine or a placebo. CDR3 protein: CASSDRSPLHF. CDR3 DNA sequence: TGTGCCAGCAGTGACCGTTCACCCCTCCACTTT. Complete variable domain (other parts from reference TRBV2 and TRBJ1-6): EPEVTQTPSHQVTQMGQEVILRCVPISNHLYFYWYRQILGQKVEFLVSFYNNEISEKSEIFDDQFSVERPDGSNFTLKIRSTKLEDSAMYFCASSDRSPLHFGNGTRLTVT.